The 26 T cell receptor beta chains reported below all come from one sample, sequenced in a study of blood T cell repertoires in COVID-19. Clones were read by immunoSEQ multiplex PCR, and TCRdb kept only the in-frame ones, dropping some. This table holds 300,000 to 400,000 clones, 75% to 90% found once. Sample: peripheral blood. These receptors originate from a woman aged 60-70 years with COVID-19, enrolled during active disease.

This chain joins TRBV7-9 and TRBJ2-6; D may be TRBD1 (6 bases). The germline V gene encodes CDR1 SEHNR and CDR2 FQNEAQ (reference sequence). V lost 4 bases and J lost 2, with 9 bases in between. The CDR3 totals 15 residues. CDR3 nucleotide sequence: TGTGCCAGCAGCTATAACAGGGCTGGGGCCAACGTCCTGACTTTC. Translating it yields CASSYNRAGANVLTF.

CDR3 region: CASSQGKIAGRFETQYF. For the CDR3, the DNA is TGCGCCAGCAGCCAAGGGAAAATAGCGGGGAGGTTTGAGACCCAGTACTTC. The V and J genes are TRBV4-1 and TRBJ2-5; TRBD2 agrees at 8 bases. Unmatched junction bases numbered 12, after V lost 1 base and J lost 5 bases. This CDR3 spans 17 amino acids. Germline values: CDR1 MGHRA, CDR2 YSYEKL.

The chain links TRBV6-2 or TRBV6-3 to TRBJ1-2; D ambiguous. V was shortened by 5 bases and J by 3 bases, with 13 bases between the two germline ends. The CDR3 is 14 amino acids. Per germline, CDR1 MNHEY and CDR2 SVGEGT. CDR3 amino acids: CASSRPGQDYGYTF. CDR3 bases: TGTGCCAGCAGTCGACCTGGCCAGGACTATGGCTACACCTTC.

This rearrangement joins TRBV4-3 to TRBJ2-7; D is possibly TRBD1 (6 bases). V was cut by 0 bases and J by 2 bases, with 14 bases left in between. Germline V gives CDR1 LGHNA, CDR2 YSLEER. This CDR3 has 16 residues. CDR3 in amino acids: CASSQDAAGTPYEQYF. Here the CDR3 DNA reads TGCGCCAGCAGCCAAGATGCGGCCGGGACACCCTACGAGCAGTACTTC.

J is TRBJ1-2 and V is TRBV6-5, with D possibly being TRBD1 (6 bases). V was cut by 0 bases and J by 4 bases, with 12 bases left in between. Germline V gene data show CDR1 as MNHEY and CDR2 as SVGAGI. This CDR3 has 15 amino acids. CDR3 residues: CASSYSTTGIYGYTF. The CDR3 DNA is TGTGCCAGCAGTTACTCGACCACAGGGATCTATGGCTACACCTTC.

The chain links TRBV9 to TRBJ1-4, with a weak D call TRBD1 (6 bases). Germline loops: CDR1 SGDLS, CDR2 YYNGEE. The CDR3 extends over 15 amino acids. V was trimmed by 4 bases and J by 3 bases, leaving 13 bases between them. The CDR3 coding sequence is TGTGCCAGCAGCAAACGACAGGTACCTAATGAAAAACTGTTTTTT. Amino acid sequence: CASSKRQVPNEKLFF.

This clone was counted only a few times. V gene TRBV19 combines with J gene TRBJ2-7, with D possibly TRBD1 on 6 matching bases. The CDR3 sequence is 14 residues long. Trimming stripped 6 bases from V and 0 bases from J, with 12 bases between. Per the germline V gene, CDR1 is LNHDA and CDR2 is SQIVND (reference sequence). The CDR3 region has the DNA TGTGCCAGTAGGGACAGCACTAGCTCCTACGAGCAGTACTTC. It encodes CASRDSTSSYEQYF.

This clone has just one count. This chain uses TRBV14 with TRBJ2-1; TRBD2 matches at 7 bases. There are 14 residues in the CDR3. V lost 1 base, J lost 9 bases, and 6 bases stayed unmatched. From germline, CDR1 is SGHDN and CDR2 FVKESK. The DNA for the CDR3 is TGTGCCAGCAGCCAAGGCGGAGGGAGGGTTGAGCAGTTCTTC. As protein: CASSQGGGRVEQFF.

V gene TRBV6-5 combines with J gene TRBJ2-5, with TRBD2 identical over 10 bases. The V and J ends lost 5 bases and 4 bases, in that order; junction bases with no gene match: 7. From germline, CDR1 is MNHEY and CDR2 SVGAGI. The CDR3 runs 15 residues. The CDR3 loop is CASSTGLAHVETQYF. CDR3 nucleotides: TGTGCCAGCAGTACGGGACTAGCGCACGTAGAGACCCAGTACTTC.

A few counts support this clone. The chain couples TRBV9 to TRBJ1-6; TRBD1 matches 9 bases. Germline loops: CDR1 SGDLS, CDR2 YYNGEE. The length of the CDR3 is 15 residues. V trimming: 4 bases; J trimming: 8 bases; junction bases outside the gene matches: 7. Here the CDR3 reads CASSPSGQGYSPLHF. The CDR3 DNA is TGTGCCAGCAGCCCCTCCGGACAGGGGTATTCACCCCTCCACTTT.

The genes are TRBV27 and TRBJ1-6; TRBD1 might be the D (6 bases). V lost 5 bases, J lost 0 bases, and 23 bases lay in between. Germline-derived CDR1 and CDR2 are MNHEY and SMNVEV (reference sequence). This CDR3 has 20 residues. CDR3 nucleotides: TGTGCCAGCAGTCTCGTTAGCCCAGGGGTAGGAGCCTCCTATAATTCACCCCTCCACTTT. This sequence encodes CASSLVSPGVGASYNSPLHF.

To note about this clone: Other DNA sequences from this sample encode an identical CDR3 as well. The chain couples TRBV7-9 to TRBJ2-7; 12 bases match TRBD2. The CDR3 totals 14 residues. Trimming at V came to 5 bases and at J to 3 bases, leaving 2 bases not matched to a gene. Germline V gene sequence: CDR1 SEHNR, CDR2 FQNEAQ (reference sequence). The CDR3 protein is CASSPTSGGYEQYF. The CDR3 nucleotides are TGTGCCAGCAGCCCGACTAGCGGGGGCTACGAGCAGTACTTC.

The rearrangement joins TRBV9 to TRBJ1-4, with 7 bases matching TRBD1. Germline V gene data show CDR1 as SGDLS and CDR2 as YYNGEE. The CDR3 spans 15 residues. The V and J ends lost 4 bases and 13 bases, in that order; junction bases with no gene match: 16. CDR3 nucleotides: TGTGCCAGCAGCACACGACAGGGTCCCTCTCCAACACTGTTTTTT. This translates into CASSTRQGPSPTLFF.

CDR3 loop: CASSYRGPANTGELFF. CDR3 bases: TGTGCCAGCAGCTACAGGGGGCCGGCGAACACCGGGGAGCTGTTTTTT. The chain has TRBV14 and TRBJ2-2; 9 bases are a match to TRBD1. V gave up 5 bases and J gave up 0 bases; unmatched junction bases: 4. Per the germline V gene, CDR1 is SGHDN and CDR2 is FVKESK. This CDR3 contains 16 residues.

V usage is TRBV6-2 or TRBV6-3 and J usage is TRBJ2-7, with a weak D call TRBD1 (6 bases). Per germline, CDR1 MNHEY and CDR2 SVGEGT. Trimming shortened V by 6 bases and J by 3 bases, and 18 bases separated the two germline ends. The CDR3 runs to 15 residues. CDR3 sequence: CASSPADRKSYEQYF. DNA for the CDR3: TGTGCCAGCAGCCCCGCGGACAGAAAGAGCTACGAGCAGTACTTC.

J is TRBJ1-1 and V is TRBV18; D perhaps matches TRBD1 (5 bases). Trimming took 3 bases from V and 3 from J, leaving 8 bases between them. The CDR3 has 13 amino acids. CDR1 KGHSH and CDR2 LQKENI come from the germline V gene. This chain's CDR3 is CASSPSQDTEAFF. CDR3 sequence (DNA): TGTGCCAGCTCACCCTCACAGGACACTGAAGCTTTCTTT.

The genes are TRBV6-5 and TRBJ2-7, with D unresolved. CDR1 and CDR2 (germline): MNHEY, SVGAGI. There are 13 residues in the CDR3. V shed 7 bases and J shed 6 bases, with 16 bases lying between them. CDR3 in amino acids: CASTTTSTAEQYF. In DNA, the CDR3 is TGTGCCAGCACCACGACGTCGACTGCCGAGCAGTACTTC.

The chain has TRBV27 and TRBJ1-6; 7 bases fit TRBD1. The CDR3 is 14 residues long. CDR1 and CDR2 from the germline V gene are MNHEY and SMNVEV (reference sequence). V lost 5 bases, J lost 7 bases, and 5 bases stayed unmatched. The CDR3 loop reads CASSTRGFNSPLHF. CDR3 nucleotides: TGTGCCAGCAGTACCAGGGGGTTCAATTCACCCCTCCACTTT.

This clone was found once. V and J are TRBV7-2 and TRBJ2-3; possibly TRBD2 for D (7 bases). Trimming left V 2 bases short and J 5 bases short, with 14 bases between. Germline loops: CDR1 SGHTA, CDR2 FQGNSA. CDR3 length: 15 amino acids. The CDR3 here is CASSLMSGGGDTQYF. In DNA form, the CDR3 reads TGTGCCAGCAGCTTAATGTCGGGGGGCGGAGATACGCAGTATTTT.

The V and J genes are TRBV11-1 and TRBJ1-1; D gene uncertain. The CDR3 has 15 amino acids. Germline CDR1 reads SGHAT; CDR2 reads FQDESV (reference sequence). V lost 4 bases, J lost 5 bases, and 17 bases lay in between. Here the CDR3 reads CASSWATYTGTEAFF. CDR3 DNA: TGTGCCAGCAGCTGGGCCACCTACACGGGAACTGAAGCTTTCTTT.

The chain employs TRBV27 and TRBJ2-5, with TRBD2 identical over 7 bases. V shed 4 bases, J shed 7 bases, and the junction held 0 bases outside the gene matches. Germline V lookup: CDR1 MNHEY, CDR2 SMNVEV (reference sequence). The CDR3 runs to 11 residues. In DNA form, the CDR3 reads TGTGCCAGCAGTTGGGGGGGGACCCAGTACTTC. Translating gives CASSWGGTQYF.

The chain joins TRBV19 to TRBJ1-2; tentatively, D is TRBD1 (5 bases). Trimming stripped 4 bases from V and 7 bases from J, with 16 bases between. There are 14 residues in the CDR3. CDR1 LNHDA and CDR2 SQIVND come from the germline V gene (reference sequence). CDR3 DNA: TGTGCCAGTAGTAGAGGGGAGGGTTGGTCTGGCTACACCTTC. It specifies CASSRGEGWSGYTF.

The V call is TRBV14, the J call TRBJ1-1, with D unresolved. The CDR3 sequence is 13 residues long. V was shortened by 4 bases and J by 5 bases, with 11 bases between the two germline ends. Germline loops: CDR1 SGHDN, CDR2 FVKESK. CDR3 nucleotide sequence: TGTGCCAGCAGCCTCCAGGCGGGTACTGAAGCTTTCTTT. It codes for CASSLQAGTEAFF.

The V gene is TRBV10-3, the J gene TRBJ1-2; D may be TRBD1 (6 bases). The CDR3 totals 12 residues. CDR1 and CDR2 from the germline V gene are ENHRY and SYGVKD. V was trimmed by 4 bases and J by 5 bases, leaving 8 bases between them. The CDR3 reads CAISAQGYGYTF. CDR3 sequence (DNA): TGTGCCATCAGTGCCCAGGGGTATGGCTACACCTTC.

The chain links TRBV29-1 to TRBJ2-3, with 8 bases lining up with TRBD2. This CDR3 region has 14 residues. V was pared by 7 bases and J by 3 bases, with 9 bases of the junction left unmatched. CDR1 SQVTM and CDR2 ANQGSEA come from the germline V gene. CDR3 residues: CSARSGGWTDTQYF. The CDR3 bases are TGCAGCGCGAGAAGCGGGGGTTGGACAGATACGCAGTATTTT.

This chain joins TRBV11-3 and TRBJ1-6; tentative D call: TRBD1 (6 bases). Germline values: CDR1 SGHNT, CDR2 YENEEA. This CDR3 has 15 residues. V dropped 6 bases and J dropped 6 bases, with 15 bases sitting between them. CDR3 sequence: CASSRGGIGNSPLHF. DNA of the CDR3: TGTGCCAGCAGTCGCGGGGGCATCGGTAATTCACCCCTCCACTTT.